This TCR beta chain was captured by sequencing in a study of CD8 T cells in Susac syndrome. RNA totalling roughly 0.45 to 1 ug underwent reverse transcription with random hexamers. immunoSEQ multiplex PCR amplified TCR beta CDR3 across 54 Vbeta, 13 Jbeta. TCRdb reanalysed the immunoSEQ multiplex PCR reads using MiXCR and keeps one entry per CDR3 protein. The table has a few hundred thousand distinct CDR3 sequences, 95% seen once. Sequencing of TCR beta covered CD8+ and CD4+ T cells obtained from blood. V dropped 8 bases and J dropped 5 bases, with 15 bases sitting between them. The CDR3 spans 13 residues. In germline, CDR1 is SNHLY, CDR2 FYNNEI.

The rearrangement joins TRBV2 to TRBJ2-5, with TRBD1 as a possible D gene (6 bases). The TCR sequence derives from a human donor with multiple sclerosis. The specimen sequenced was CD4+ T cells from PBMCs. CDR3 region: CASRQDLRETQYF. The CDR3 nucleotides are TGTGCCAGCCGACAGGACCTTAGGGAGACCCAGTACTTC.